The 5 T cell receptor beta chains below come from one sample, sequenced in a study of cytomegalovirus exposure and HLA in healthy donors (TCRdb year 2017). The library was prepared using the immunoSEQ multiplex PCR assay. For the multiplex PCR, a mixture combining 60 forward primers for TCR Vbeta segments and 13 reverse primers for TCR Jbeta segments was used. This immuneACCESS table, as held by TCRdb, lists in-frame sequences with V and J called but not all clones. Of the missing ones, under half trace to an unresolved V gene in checked studies; the others have no known cause. For this sample the table gives 150,000 to 190,000 clones, of which about three quarters were detected only once. The leading ten clones occupy under 1.5% of the sample. The sequenced material came from PBMCs. These receptors were collected from a young man in good health and CMV-seronegative.

The genes are TRBV7-2 and TRBJ1-3; the match to TRBD1 covers 10 bases. J gave up 4 bases and V 5 bases, and 5 bases lay outside the gene matches. Germline values: CDR1 SGHTA, CDR2 FQGNSA. CDR3 length: 15 residues. Here the CDR3 DNA reads TGTGCCAGCAGCCTGACAGGGGGCGGGGGAAACACCATATATTTT. Its translation is CASSLTGGGGNTIYF.

The rearrangement joins TRBV5-1 to TRBJ2-2; 15 bases match TRBD2. This CDR3 has 16 residues. The germline CDR1 and CDR2 sequences are SGHRS and YFSETQ. Trimming at V came to 4 bases and at J to 4 bases, leaving 2 bases not matched to a gene. In DNA form, the CDR3 reads TGCGCCAGCAGCCTGGGACTAGCGGGAGGCACCGGGGAGCTGTTTTTT. This encodes CASSLGLAGGTGELFF.

This clone was counted between two and nine times. The V and J genes are TRBV6-1 and TRBJ1-2; no reliable D call. The CDR3 covers 13 residues. V gave up 3 bases and J gave up 4 bases, with 9 bases separating them. CDR1 and CDR2 (germline): MNHNS, SASEGT. CDR3 loop: CASSESGAYGYTF. The CDR3 DNA reads TGTGCCAGCAGTGAGTCAGGCGCCTATGGCTACACCTTC.

The chain employs TRBV28 and TRBJ2-3; 7 bases agree with TRBD2. V dropped 3 bases and J dropped 1; count of bases not matched to a gene: 13. Per germline, CDR1 MDHEN and CDR2 SYDVKM. This CDR3 region has 18 residues. The DNA for the CDR3 is TGTGCCAGCAGTTTCGGCCAGAGGCCTCGGGAGGGCACAGATACGCAGTATTTT. Protein sequence: CASSFGQRPREGTDTQYF.

The chain has TRBV27 and TRBJ2-1; TRBD2 is a possible D gene (5 bases). The germline gives CDR1 MNHEY, CDR2 SMNVEV (reference sequence). V shed 4 bases and J shed 2 bases, with 9 bases lying between them. The CDR3 runs 14 residues. The CDR3 reads CASSWTGTYNEQFF. In DNA, the CDR3 is TGTGCCAGCAGTTGGACGGGGACCTACAATGAGCAGTTCTTC.